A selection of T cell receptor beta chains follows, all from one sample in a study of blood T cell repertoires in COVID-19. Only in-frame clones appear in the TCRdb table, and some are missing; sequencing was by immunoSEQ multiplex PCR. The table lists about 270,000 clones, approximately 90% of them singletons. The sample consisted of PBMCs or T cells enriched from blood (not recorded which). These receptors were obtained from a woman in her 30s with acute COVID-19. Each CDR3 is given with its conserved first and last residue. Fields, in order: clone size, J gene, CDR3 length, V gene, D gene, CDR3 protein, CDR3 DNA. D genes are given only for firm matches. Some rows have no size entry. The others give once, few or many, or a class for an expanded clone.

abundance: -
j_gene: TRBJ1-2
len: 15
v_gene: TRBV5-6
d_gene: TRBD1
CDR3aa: CASSLWDRVGYGYTF
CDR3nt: TGTGCCAGCAGCCTCTGGGACAGGGTGGGCTATGGCTACACCTTC

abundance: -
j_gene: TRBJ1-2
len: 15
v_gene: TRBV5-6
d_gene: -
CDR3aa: CASSLRSTGDYGYTF
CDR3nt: TGTGCCAGCAGCTTGAGATCCACGGGGGATTATGGCTACACCTTC

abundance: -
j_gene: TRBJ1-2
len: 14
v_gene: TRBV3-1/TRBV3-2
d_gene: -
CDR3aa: CASSQGTQSSGYTF
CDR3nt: TGTGCCAGCAGCCAAGGAACCCAAAGCTCGGGCTACACCTTC

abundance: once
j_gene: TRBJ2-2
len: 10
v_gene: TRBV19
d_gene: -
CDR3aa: CASSGSELFF
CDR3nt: TGTGCCAGTTCGGGGTCGGAGCTGTTTTTT

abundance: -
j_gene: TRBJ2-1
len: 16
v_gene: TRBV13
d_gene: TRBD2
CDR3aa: CASSLRGTSGSNEQFF
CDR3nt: TGTGCCAGCAGCCTGAGAGGGACTAGCGGGAGTAATGAGCAGTTCTTC

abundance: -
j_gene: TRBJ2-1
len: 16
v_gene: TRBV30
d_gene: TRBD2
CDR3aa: CAWSGRWTSGRYEQFF
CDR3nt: TGTGCCTGGAGCGGAAGGTGGACTAGCGGGAGGTATGAGCAGTTCTTC

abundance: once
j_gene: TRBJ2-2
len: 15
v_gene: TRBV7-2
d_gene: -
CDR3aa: CASSLWAEGLGELFF
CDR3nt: TGTGCCAGCAGCTTATGGGCGGAGGGGCTCGGGGAGCTGTTTTTT

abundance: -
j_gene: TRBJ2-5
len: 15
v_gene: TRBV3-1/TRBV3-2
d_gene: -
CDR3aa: CASSQALQYQETQYF
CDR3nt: TGTGCCAGCAGCCAAGCGTTGCAGTACCAAGAGACCCAGTACTTC

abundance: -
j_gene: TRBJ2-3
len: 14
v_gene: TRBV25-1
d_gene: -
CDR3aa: CASSEGGSADTQYF
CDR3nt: TGTGCCAGCAGTGAAGGTGGGAGCGCAGATACGCAGTATTTT

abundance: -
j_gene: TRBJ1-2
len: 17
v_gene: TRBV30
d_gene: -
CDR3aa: CAWTRPGGGGANYGYTF
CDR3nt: TGTGCCTGGACCCGACCCGGAGGGGGGGGAGCTAACTATGGCTACACCTTC

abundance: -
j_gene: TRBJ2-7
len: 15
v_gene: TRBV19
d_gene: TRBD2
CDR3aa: CASSGGLAVSYEQYF
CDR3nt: TGTGCCAGTAGTGGGGGACTAGCGGTCTCCTACGAGCAGTACTTC

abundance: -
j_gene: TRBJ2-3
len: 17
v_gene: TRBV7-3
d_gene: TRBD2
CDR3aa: CASSLGLAGGGTDTQYF
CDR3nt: TGTGCCAGCAGCCTAGGACTAGCGGGAGGAGGCACAGATACGCAGTATTTT

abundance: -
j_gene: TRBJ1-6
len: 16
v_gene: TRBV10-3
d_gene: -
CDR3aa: CAISDRGPDYNSPLHF
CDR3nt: TGTGCCATCAGTGATAGGGGCCCCGACTATAATTCACCCCTCCACTTT

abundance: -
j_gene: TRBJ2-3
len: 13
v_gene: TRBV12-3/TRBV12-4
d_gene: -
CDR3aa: CASSSRGRAAQYF
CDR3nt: TGTGCCAGCAGTTCCAGGGGTCGCGCCGCGCAGTATTTT

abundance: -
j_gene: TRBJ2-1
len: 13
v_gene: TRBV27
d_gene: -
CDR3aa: CASSLSSGAEQFF
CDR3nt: TGTGCCAGCAGTTTATCGTCAGGGGCTGAGCAGTTCTTC

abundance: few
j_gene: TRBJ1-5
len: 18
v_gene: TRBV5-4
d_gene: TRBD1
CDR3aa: CASSRMSTRDSKNQPQHF
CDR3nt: TGTGCCAGCAGCCGAATGAGTACCCGGGACAGCAAAAATCAGCCCCAGCATTTT

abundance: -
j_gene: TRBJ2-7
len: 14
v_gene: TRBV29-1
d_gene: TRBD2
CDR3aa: CSVEDTSGSYEQYF
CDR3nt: TGCAGCGTTGAAGATACTAGCGGGAGTTACGAGCAGTACTTC

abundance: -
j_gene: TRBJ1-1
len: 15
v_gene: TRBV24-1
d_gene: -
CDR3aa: CATSVGGSGGTEAFF
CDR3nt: TGTGCCACCAGTGTAGGTGGTTCCGGGGGTACTGAAGCTTTCTTT

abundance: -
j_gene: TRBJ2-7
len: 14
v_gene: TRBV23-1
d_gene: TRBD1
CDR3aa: CASSRRTGGHEQYF
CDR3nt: TGCGCCAGCAGTCGGCGGACAGGCGGCCACGAGCAGTACTTC

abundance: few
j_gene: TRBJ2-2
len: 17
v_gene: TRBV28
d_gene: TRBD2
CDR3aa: CASSPGTSGLNTGELFF
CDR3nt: TGTGCCAGCAGTCCAGGGACTAGCGGGCTGAACACCGGGGAGCTGTTTTTT

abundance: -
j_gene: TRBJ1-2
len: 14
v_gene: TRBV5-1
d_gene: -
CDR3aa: CASSYRLSNYGYTF
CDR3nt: TGCGCCAGCAGCTACAGGCTATCGAACTATGGCTACACCTTC

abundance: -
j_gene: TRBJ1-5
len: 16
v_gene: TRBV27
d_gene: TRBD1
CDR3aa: CASRREGARMDQPQHF
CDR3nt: TGTGCCAGCAGACGAGAGGGGGCGCGTATGGATCAGCCCCAGCATTTT

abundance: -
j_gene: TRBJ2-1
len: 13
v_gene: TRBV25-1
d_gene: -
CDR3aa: CASSRGVADEQFF
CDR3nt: TGTGCCAGCAGCAGGGGGGTGGCGGATGAGCAGTTCTTC

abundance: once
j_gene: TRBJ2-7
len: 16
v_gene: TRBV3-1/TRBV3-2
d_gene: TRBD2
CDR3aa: CASSQITGLVVYEQYF
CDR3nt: TGTGCCAGCAGCCAAATAACGGGACTAGTGGTCTACGAGCAGTACTTC

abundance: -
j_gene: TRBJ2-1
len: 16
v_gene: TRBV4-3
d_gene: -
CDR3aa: CASSDSLISAYNEQFF
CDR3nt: TGCGCCAGCAGCGACTCCCTCATATCAGCCTACAATGAGCAGTTCTTC